This entry is about one T cell receptor beta chain. Its antigen is currently unknown. The data were taken from a study of cytomegalovirus exposure and HLA in healthy donors. Findings and caveats of the study: CMV antigen specificity was confirmed in vitro for a few CMV-associated chains.

13 Jbeta primers and 60 Vbeta primers were used for the PCR. Produced via immunoSEQ multiplex PCR; TCRdb's table is partial and in-frame only. The table records about 110,000 clones, about 80% of them present only once. The sequencing input was PBMCs. This clonotype originated in a man younger than 40 in good health and CMV-seronegative.

The CDR3 sequence: CASSLASTGGDGYTF. The CDR3, as DNA: TGCGCCAGCAGCCTGGCTTCAACAGGGGGGGATGGCTACACCTTC. This chain uses TRBV10-2 with TRBJ1-2, with 8 bases identical to TRBD1. This CDR3 spans 15 amino acids. Germline CDR1 is WSHSY and CDR2 is SAAADI. The V and J ends lost 6 bases and 6 bases, in that order; junction bases with no gene match: 12.